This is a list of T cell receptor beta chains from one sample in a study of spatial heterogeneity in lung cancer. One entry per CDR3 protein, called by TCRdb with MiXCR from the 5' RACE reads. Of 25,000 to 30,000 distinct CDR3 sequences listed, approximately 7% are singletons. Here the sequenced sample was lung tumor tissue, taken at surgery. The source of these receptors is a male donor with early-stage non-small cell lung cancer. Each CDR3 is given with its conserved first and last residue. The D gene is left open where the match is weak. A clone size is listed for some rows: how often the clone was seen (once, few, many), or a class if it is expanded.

CDR3 protein: CASSPDREYNEQFF
CDR3 DNA: TGTGCCAGCTCACCAGACAGAGAGTACAATGAGCAGTTCTTC
D gene: .
J gene: TRBJ2-1
CDR3 length: 14
V gene: TRBV18
clone size: many

CDR3 protein: CASSQGPGLNSYEQYF
CDR3 DNA: TGCGCCAGCAGCCAGGGCCCGGGACTCAACTCCTACGAGCAGTACTTC
D gene: .
J gene: TRBJ2-7
CDR3 length: 16
V gene: TRBV4-3
clone size: many

CDR3 protein: CASSQETSGNYEQYF
CDR3 DNA: TGTGCCAGCAGCCAAGAGACTAGCGGAAACTACGAGCAGTACTTC
D gene: TRBD2
J gene: TRBJ2-7
CDR3 length: 15
V gene: TRBV4-2
clone size: many

CDR3 protein: CASSTTGSTDTQYF
CDR3 DNA: TGTGCCAGCAGTACGACAGGGAGCACAGATACGCAGTATTTT
D gene: TRBD1
J gene: TRBJ2-3
CDR3 length: 14
V gene: TRBV6-5
clone size: many

CDR3 protein: CASKTDTQYF
CDR3 DNA: TGTGCCAGCAAAACAGATACGCAGTATTTT
D gene: .
J gene: TRBJ2-3
CDR3 length: 10
V gene: TRBV6-6
clone size: many

CDR3 protein: CSAKSGGAYEQYF
CDR3 DNA: TGCAGTGCTAAGAGTGGCGGAGCCTACGAGCAGTACTTC
D gene: .
J gene: TRBJ2-7
CDR3 length: 13
V gene: TRBV20-1
clone size: medium-sized

CDR3 protein: CATSDGYNEQFF
CDR3 DNA: TGTGCCACCAGCGACGGGTACAATGAGCAGTTCTTC
D gene: .
J gene: TRBJ2-1
CDR3 length: 12
V gene: TRBV15
clone size: few

CDR3 protein: CSVAISENTEAFF
CDR3 DNA: TGCAGCGTTGCTATTTCAGAGAACACTGAAGCTTTCTTT
D gene: .
J gene: TRBJ1-1
CDR3 length: 13
V gene: TRBV29-1
clone size: medium-sized

CDR3 protein: CASSPLRGSDEKLFF
CDR3 DNA: TGTGCCAGCTCACCCCTTCGGGGGTCGGATGAAAAACTGTTTTTT
D gene: .
J gene: TRBJ1-4
CDR3 length: 15
V gene: TRBV18
clone size: .

CDR3 protein: CASSLYFGAIDSPLHF
CDR3 DNA: TGCGCCAGCAGCCTCTATTTCGGGGCCATTGATTCACCCCTCCACTTT
D gene: .
J gene: TRBJ1-6
CDR3 length: 16
V gene: TRBV5-1
clone size: many

CDR3 protein: CASSENNYGYTF
CDR3 DNA: TGCGCCAGCAGTGAGAACAACTATGGCTACACCTTC
D gene: .
J gene: TRBJ1-2
CDR3 length: 12
V gene: TRBV10-1
clone size: many

CDR3 protein: CAHGKWADPLETQYF
CDR3 DNA: TGTGCCCACGGCAAATGGGCAGACCCCCTTGAGACCCAGTACTTC
D gene: .
J gene: TRBJ2-5
CDR3 length: 15
V gene: TRBV7-8
clone size: few

CDR3 protein: CASSHDSHTGELFF
CDR3 DNA: TGCGCCAGCAGCCACGACAGTCACACCGGGGAGCTGTTTTTT
D gene: .
J gene: TRBJ2-2
CDR3 length: 14
V gene: TRBV4-3
clone size: many

CDR3 protein: CASSFLPGELFF
CDR3 DNA: TGTGCCAGCAGTTTCCTCCCCGGGGAGCTGTTTTTT
D gene: .
J gene: TRBJ2-2
CDR3 length: 12
V gene: TRBV12-3/TRBV12-4
clone size: many

CDR3 protein: CASRSSGGRYNEQFF
CDR3 DNA: TGTGCCAGCAGATCTAGCGGGGGCCGCTACAATGAGCAGTTCTTC
D gene: TRBD2
J gene: TRBJ2-1
CDR3 length: 15
V gene: TRBV25-1
clone size: .

CDR3 protein: CATSALGQGLSDTQYF
CDR3 DNA: TGTGCCACCAGTGCCTTGGGACAGGGGTTGAGTGATACGCAGTATTTT
D gene: TRBD1
J gene: TRBJ2-3
CDR3 length: 16
V gene: TRBV24-1
clone size: many

CDR3 protein: CASSRGTVRDTEAFF
CDR3 DNA: TGCGCCAGCAGCAGAGGGACAGTTAGGGACACTGAAGCTTTCTTT
D gene: TRBD1
J gene: TRBJ1-1
CDR3 length: 15
V gene: TRBV4-1
clone size: many

CDR3 protein: CASSPKAGTGSYNEQFF
CDR3 DNA: TGTGCCAGCAGCCCAAAAGCCGGGACGGGAAGCTACAATGAGCAGTTCTTC
D gene: .
J gene: TRBJ2-1
CDR3 length: 17
V gene: TRBV7-9
clone size: .

CDR3 protein: CASRPTGDASTEAFF
CDR3 DNA: TGTGCCAGCAGACCAACAGGGGACGCCAGCACTGAAGCTTTCTTT
D gene: TRBD1
J gene: TRBJ1-1
CDR3 length: 15
V gene: TRBV7-2
clone size: many

CDR3 protein: CSASSTYRASYNEQFF
CDR3 DNA: TGCAGTGCTAGCTCGACCTACAGGGCTTCCTACAATGAGCAGTTCTTC
D gene: .
J gene: TRBJ2-1
CDR3 length: 16
V gene: TRBV20-1
clone size: many

CDR3 protein: CASSSDRVVSPLHF
CDR3 DNA: TGTGCCAGCAGCTCCGACAGGGTGGTTTCACCCCTCCACTTT
D gene: TRBD1
J gene: TRBJ1-6
CDR3 length: 14
V gene: TRBV6-1
clone size: many

CDR3 protein: CASRFGTAAYGYTF
CDR3 DNA: TGTGCCAGCAGGTTCGGGACAGCAGCCTATGGCTACACCTTC
D gene: TRBD1
J gene: TRBJ1-2
CDR3 length: 14
V gene: TRBV28
clone size: .

CDR3 protein: CSARSRVGNSPLHF
CDR3 DNA: TGCAGTGCTCGCTCGAGGGTTGGTAATTCACCCCTCCACTTT
D gene: .
J gene: TRBJ1-6
CDR3 length: 14
V gene: TRBV20-1
clone size: many

CDR3 protein: CASSEGTSGGRNNEQFF
CDR3 DNA: TGTGCCAGCAGTGAAGGGACTAGCGGGGGTCGAAACAATGAGCAGTTCTTC
D gene: TRBD2
J gene: TRBJ2-1
CDR3 length: 17
V gene: TRBV2
clone size: .

CDR3 protein: CASSQAWGRLEGEKLFF
CDR3 DNA: TGCGCCAGCAGCCAAGCTTGGGGCAGGTTGGAAGGTGAAAAACTGTTTTTT
D gene: .
J gene: TRBJ1-4
CDR3 length: 17
V gene: TRBV4-3
clone size: many

CDR3 protein: CSAFGTGYNSPLHF
CDR3 DNA: TGCAGTGCTTTCGGGACAGGCTATAATTCACCCCTCCACTTT
D gene: TRBD1
J gene: TRBJ1-6
CDR3 length: 14
V gene: TRBV20-1
clone size: many

CDR3 protein: CASSRIGRNTEAFF
CDR3 DNA: TGTGCCAGCAGTCGTATTGGTCGGAACACTGAAGCTTTCTTT
D gene: .
J gene: TRBJ1-1
CDR3 length: 14
V gene: TRBV5-6
clone size: medium-sized

CDR3 protein: CASAYSGPYEQYF
CDR3 DNA: TGTGCCAGCGCTTACTCCGGGCCCTACGAGCAGTACTTC
D gene: .
J gene: TRBJ2-7
CDR3 length: 13
V gene: TRBV28
clone size: few

CDR3 protein: CASSRQTAIKRETQYF
CDR3 DNA: TGCGCCAGCAGCCGGCAGACAGCTATAAAGAGAGAGACCCAGTACTTC
D gene: .
J gene: TRBJ2-5
CDR3 length: 16
V gene: TRBV5-1
clone size: many

CDR3 protein: CASSSGTWGRNTQYF
CDR3 DNA: TGTGCCAGCAGTTCCGGGACTTGGGGGAGGAATACGCAGTATTTT
D gene: .
J gene: TRBJ2-3
CDR3 length: 15
V gene: TRBV6-6
clone size: few

CDR3 protein: CSAPTGGQSSSTDTQYF
CDR3 DNA: TGCAGTGCACCTACAGGGGGCCAATCGAGCAGCACAGATACGCAGTATTTT
D gene: TRBD1
J gene: TRBJ2-3
CDR3 length: 17
V gene: TRBV20-1
clone size: many

CDR3 protein: CASSSSGTGRRAQHF
CDR3 DNA: TGTGCCAGCAGCTCCTCCGGGACAGGCCGGAGGGCCCAGCATTTT
D gene: TRBD1
J gene: TRBJ1-5
CDR3 length: 15
V gene: TRBV5-6
clone size: many

CDR3 protein: CASSMLKQSGTEAFF
CDR3 DNA: TGTGCCAGTAGTATGTTAAAACAAAGCGGCACTGAAGCTTTCTTT
D gene: .
J gene: TRBJ1-1
CDR3 length: 15
V gene: TRBV19
clone size: .

CDR3 protein: CASSLDNPHEQYF
CDR3 DNA: TGCGCCAGCAGCTTGGACAACCCCCACGAGCAGTACTTC
D gene: .
J gene: TRBJ2-7
CDR3 length: 13
V gene: TRBV5-1
clone size: many

CDR3 protein: CSARTSGGYYNEQFF
CDR3 DNA: TGCAGTGCCAGGACTAGCGGGGGATACTACAATGAGCAGTTCTTC
D gene: TRBD2
J gene: TRBJ2-1
CDR3 length: 15
V gene: TRBV20-1
clone size: many

CDR3 protein: CASSRPGGRRTGYTF
CDR3 DNA: TGTGCCAGCAGCCGTCCCGGGGGGCGACGGACTGGCTACACCTTC
D gene: .
J gene: TRBJ1-2
CDR3 length: 15
V gene: TRBV5-4
clone size: many

CDR3 protein: CASSLRGDYTDTQYF
CDR3 DNA: TGCGCCAGCAGCTTGAGGGGGGACTACACAGATACGCAGTATTTT
D gene: .
J gene: TRBJ2-3
CDR3 length: 15
V gene: TRBV5-1
clone size: many

CDR3 protein: CASSLFVTEAFF
CDR3 DNA: TGTGCCAGCAGTTTATTCGTGACAGAAGCTTTCTTT
D gene: .
J gene: TRBJ1-1
CDR3 length: 12
V gene: TRBV28
clone size: many

CDR3 protein: CASSGLSGGSNQPQHF
CDR3 DNA: TGTGCCAGCTCAGGTTTGTCAGGGGGTAGCAATCAGCCCCAGCATTTT
D gene: TRBD1
J gene: TRBJ1-5
CDR3 length: 16
V gene: TRBV18
clone size: many

CDR3 protein: CASSLNGGRPDTQYF
CDR3 DNA: TGCGCCAGCAGCTTGAACGGGGGCCGACCAGATACGCAGTATTTT
D gene: .
J gene: TRBJ2-3
CDR3 length: 15
V gene: TRBV5-1
clone size: medium-sized